Presented here are 7 T cell receptor beta chains from one specimen sequenced in a study of T-cell memory formation after mild COVID-19 (dated by TCRdb to the early 2020s). The method behind the library was 5' RACE. Data came from an Illumina NovaSeq 6000. TCRdb reprocessed the public reads (quality trimming at Q25 with fastp, clone calling with MiXCR) and kept in-frame beta chains. Every entry covers one CDR3 protein and lists the most common genes and DNA from its rows. A total of some 190,000 distinct CDR3 sequences appear in this sample, 16% of them only once. Of the sample, about 1.9% falls within the top ten clones. The source material was PBMCs or a T cell subset sorted from them (not recorded which). The receptors were gathered from an adult woman who had mild COVID-19 (a few samples of this study predate the infection). The sample titles of this study are shuffled in the database, so cell type and time point are left out; the donor was told from shared clones.

The chain couples TRBV28 to TRBJ1-1; possibly TRBD1 for D (6 bases). The ends were cut back, 6 bases at V and 0 bases at J, with 11 bases in the middle. CDR3 size: 14 residues. CDR1 is MDHEN and CDR2 is SYDVKM in the germline V gene. The CDR3 DNA sequence: TGTGCCAGCAGGCTCCAGGGGTTGAACACTGAAGCTTTCTTT. The encoded protein is CASRLQGLNTEAFF.

This clonotype was recorded a few times. The V call is TRBV7-3, the J call TRBJ2-3, with 8 bases that match TRBD2. The CDR3 consists of 16 residues. CDR1 is SGHTA, CDR2 FQGTGA, per germline. Losses at the gene ends were 5 bases for V and 6 bases for J; bases not matched to a gene: 13. Written as DNA, the CDR3 is TGTGCCAGCAGCACCAGTCCTCGCGGGGGGTTGGATACGCAGTATTTT. Residues: CASSTSPRGGLDTQYF.

This clonotype has just a few counts. V gene TRBV7-2 combines with J gene TRBJ1-2; 10 bases fit TRBD1. The V segment lost 7 bases and the J segment 4 bases; nucleotides outside the gene matches: 6. CDR3 size: 14 residues. Germline V gives CDR1 SGHTA, CDR2 FQGNSA. In DNA, the CDR3 is TGTGCCAGCACCGAAGACAGGGGGCCCTATGGCTACACCTTC. Amino acids: CASTEDRGPYGYTF.

This clonotype was detected only a few times. The V and J genes are TRBV5-6 and TRBJ2-2; 8 bases match TRBD2. Germline values: CDR1 SGHDT, CDR2 YYEEEE. CDR3 size: 17 residues. Trimming cost V 0 bases and J 7 bases; bases outside gene matches: 11. This CDR3 reads CASSLDRTSRRGGELFF. DNA of the CDR3: TGTGCCAGCAGCTTGGACCGGACTAGCCGGAGGGGCGGGGAGCTGTTTTTT.

This clonotype was counted only a few times. The chain joins TRBV3-2 to TRBJ2-3; the table's D call of TRBD1 was not tested on the DNA. TRBV3-2 is a recognized pseudogene. The CDR3 has 16 amino acids. CDR3 protein: CASSQGQGWSTDTQYF. Written as DNA, the CDR3 is TGTGCCAGCAGCCAAGGACAGGGTTGGAGCACAGATACGCAGTATTTT.

In its sample, this clonotype was seen a few times. V gene TRBV4-1 combines with J gene TRBJ1-6; D is unresolved. Germline V gene lookup returns CDR1 MGHRA and CDR2 YSYEKL. The CDR3 sequence is 16 residues long. Between the trimmed V and J ends, which lost 1 base and 5 bases, there was a span of 12 bases. The CDR3 DNA sequence: TGCGCCAGCAGCCAAGGGGTAGGGAGGAATAATTCACCCCTCCACTTT. This codes for CASSQGVGRNNSPLHF.

This clonotype was found many times. This chain connects TRBV7-3 to TRBJ2-5; D perhaps matches TRBD1 (5 bases). CDR3 length: 13 residues. Germline CDR1 is SGHTA and CDR2 is FQGTGA. Trimming removed 5 bases from V and 2 bases from J, with 9 bases in between. Here the CDR3 reads CASSPGMQETQYF. The CDR3 nucleotides are TGTGCCAGCAGCCCAGGGATGCAAGAGACCCAGTACTTC. Using reference TRBV7-3 and TRBJ2-5 for the parts outside the CDR3, the full variable domain is GAGVSQTPSNKVTEKGKYVELRCDPISGHTALYWYRQSLGQGPEFLIYFQGTGAADDSGLPNDRFFAVRPEGSVSTLKIQRTERGDSAVYLCASSPGMQETQYFGPGTRLLVL.